Listed below are T cell receptor beta chains from one sample, sequenced in a study of blood T cell repertoires in COVID-19. Measured with immunoSEQ multiplex PCR; TCRdb has only the in-frame clones, and not every one. The table lists some 210,000 clones, around 89% of them singletons. The sequencing sample was made of peripheral blood. The receptors were gathered from a woman aged 40-49 years with acute or convalescent COVID-19. Each CDR3 is given with its conserved first and last residue. A D gene is named only where the DNA matches it firmly. A clone size is listed for some rows: how often the clone was seen (once, few, many), or a class if it is expanded.

>TRBJ2-3|TRBV24-1|TRBD2|-
TGTGCCACCAGTGGGGGGGGAGATACGCAGTATTTT
CATSGGGDTQYF
>TRBJ1-5|TRBV5-4|TRBD1|once
TGTGCCAGCAGCTTGGACAGGGGGAACCAGCCCCAGCATTTT
CASSLDRGNQPQHF
>TRBJ1-2|TRBV10-3|TRBD1|-
TGTGCCATCAGTCGAACAGGGGACTATGGCTACACCTTC
CAISRTGDYGYTF
>TRBJ1-2|TRBV13|TRBD1|-
TGTGCCAGCAGCCGGGACAGGGGTAACTATGGCTACACCTTC
CASSRDRGNYGYTF
>TRBJ1-1|TRBV9|-|-
TGTGCCAGCAGCGTAGTAGGGGAAGGCACTGAAGCTTTCTTT
CASSVVGEGTEAFF
>TRBJ1-5|TRBV7-9|-|-
TGTGCCAGCAGCACCTCCGGGAGCAATCAGCCCCAGCATTTT
CASSTSGSNQPQHF
>TRBJ1-1|TRBV4-1|TRBD1|-
TGCGCCAGTAGAATGCCAGGGGGACAGGGTGACGCTTTCTTT
CASRMPGGQGDAFF
>TRBJ2-3|TRBV4-2|TRBD1|-
TGTGCCAGCAGCCAAGATAGGGGACAGGGGAGGGGGTTCGGCACAGATACGCAGTATTTT
CASSQDRGQGRGFGTDTQYF
>TRBJ1-2|TRBV6-5|TRBD1|-
TGTGCCAGCAGTTACCAGGGGGGTGGCTACACCTTC
CASSYQGGGYTF
>TRBJ1-3|TRBV18|-|-
TGTGCCAGCTCACCGCAACAGAAGATTGGAAACACCATATATTTT
CASSPQQKIGNTIYF
>TRBJ2-3|TRBV6-1|-|-
TGTGCCAGCAGTGAATACGGGGGTGGTACAGATACGCAGTATTTT
CASSEYGGGTDTQYF
>TRBJ1-4|TRBV28|TRBD1|-
TGTGCCAGCAGTCTGTGGACAGGAAGGGAAAAACTGTTTTTT
CASSLWTGREKLFF
>TRBJ1-1|TRBV12-5|TRBD1|-
TGTGCTAGTGGTTCGATACGGGGACAGACCTCTGAAGCTTTCTTT
CASGSIRGQTSEAFF
>TRBJ1-6|TRBV27|-|-
TGTGCCAGCCGCCGGGTAAATAATTCACCCCTCCACTTT
CASRRVNNSPLHF
>TRBJ1-1|TRBV19|TRBD1|-
TGTGCCAGTAGTATATTAGGGGGCCGGAACACTGAAGCTTTCTTT
CASSILGGRNTEAFF
>TRBJ1-4|TRBV4-1|TRBD1|-
TGCGCCAGCAGTTCTGGGACAGCAACTAATGAAAAACTGTTTTTT
CASSSGTATNEKLFF
>TRBJ1-2|TRBV7-5|-|-
TGTGCCAGAAGCTTAAATCCACGGGGCTATGGCTACACCTTC
CARSLNPRGYGYTF
>TRBJ1-1|TRBV5-4|TRBD1|-
TGTGCCAGCAGCCGGGACAGGGTATGGAGTGCTGAAGCTTTCTTT
CASSRDRVWSAEAFF
>TRBJ1-2|TRBV5-6|-|-
TGTGCCAGCAGCTATGGGGCGGGGGACTATGGCTACACCTTC
CASSYGAGDYGYTF
>TRBJ1-1|TRBV7-3|-|-
TGTGCCAGCAGCACCCAGACAGGGAACACTGAAGCTTTCTTT
CASSTQTGNTEAFF
>TRBJ1-2|TRBV18|TRBD1|-
TGTGCCAGCTCACCCCTCCCCGTCGGTGCCCGACAGGGGGCGGGTGGCTACACCTTC
CASSPLPVGARQGAGGYTF
>TRBJ1-1|TRBV6-1|TRBD1|-
TGTGCCAGCAGTGACGACAGGGCGCGGGACACTGAAGCTTTCTTT
CASSDDRARDTEAFF
>TRBJ1-1|TRBV5-4|-|-
TGTGCCAGCAGCCCCCAGTTTTTGAACACTGAAGCTTTCTTT
CASSPQFLNTEAFF
>TRBJ1-1|TRBV7-2|-|few
TGTGCCAGCAGCTTTAGAGTATGGAACACTGAAGCTTTCTTT
CASSFRVWNTEAFF
>TRBJ1-1|TRBV7-3|-|-
TGTGCCAGCAGCTTGTTGGGGGCCGATGAAGCTTTCTTT
CASSLLGADEAFF